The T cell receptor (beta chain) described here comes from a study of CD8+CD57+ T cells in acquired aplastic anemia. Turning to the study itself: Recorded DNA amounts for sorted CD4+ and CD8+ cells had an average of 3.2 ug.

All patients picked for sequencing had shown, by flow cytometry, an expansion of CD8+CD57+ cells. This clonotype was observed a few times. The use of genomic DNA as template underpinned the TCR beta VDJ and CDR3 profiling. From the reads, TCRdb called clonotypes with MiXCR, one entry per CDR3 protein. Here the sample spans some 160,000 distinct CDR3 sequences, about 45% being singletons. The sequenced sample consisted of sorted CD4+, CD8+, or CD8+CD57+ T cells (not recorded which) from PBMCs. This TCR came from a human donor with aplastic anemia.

The CDR3 spells CASSSGVSTDTQYF. Here the CDR3 DNA reads TGTGCCAGCAGTAGCGGGGTGAGCACAGATACGCAGTATTTT. The chain uses TRBV6-1 and TRBJ2-3, with 7 bases lining up with TRBD2. V dropped 5 bases and J dropped 0; count of bases not matched to a gene: 2. CDR1 and CDR2 from the germline V gene are MNHNS and SASEGT. This CDR3 spans 14 amino acids.